This TCR beta chain was retrieved from a study of radiotherapy plus CTLA-4 blockade in lung cancer. Libraries were prepared by immunoSEQ multiplex PCR; TCRdb keeps only in-frame clonotypes and omits some of them. The table includes tens of thousands of clones, just under 85% detected once. Germline trimming cut 4 bases from V and 2 bases from J; bases unmatched to any gene: 9. CDR1 is SGDLS, CDR2 YYNGEE, per germline. The CDR3 runs 16 residues. The sequencing used peripheral blood, collected from a patient treated with radiotherapy plus ipilimumab. The chain links TRBV9 to TRBJ2-7, with 10 nucleotides matching TRBD2. The origin of this receptor is a human donor with non-small cell lung cancer whose response to radiotherapy plus ipilimumab could not be evaluated. The CDR3 DNA sequence: TGTGCCAGCAGCCCCAGTGGACTAGCGGCGACCTACGAGCAGTACTTC. The encoded protein is CASSPSGLAATYEQYF.